This T cell receptor beta chain was sequenced during a study of T cells in Graves' hyperthyroidism and ophthalmopathy. General study results and limits: The model's output predicted ophthalmopathy at a median of roughly seven months prior to onset.

Not enrolled were patients with uncontrolled infection, other autoimmune disease, pregnancy or lactation. The PBMCs were taken from approximately 9.7 ml of fresh peripheral blood. This CDR3 region has 15 residues. CDR1 and CDR2 (germline): MNHEY, SVGAGI. The germline V and J ends were trimmed by 2 bases and 2 bases, with 13 bases remaining between them. RNA transcripts gave rise to amplified TCR beta CDR3 regions. The TCR CDR3 was amplified in a first-round RT-PCR using the HTBI primer set. TCRdb used MiXCR to reprocess the multiplex PCR reads, holding one entry per CDR3 protein. The data show approximately 400,000 distinct CDR3 sequences, with roughly 19% seen just once and about 3.7% held by the top ten. This clonotype was seen repeatedly, ten times or more. Its antigen is undetermined.

The receptor was derived from a woman younger than 30 with Graves' hyperthyroidism. The source material was blood. J is TRBJ2-7 and V is TRBV6-5; D is uncertain. The CDR3, as DNA: TGTGCCAGCAGTTACGAGGCAGGCACCCCCTACGAGCAGTACTTC. It is translated as CASSYEAGTPYEQYF.